Included here is one T cell receptor (beta chain) sequence, with context. Assay used: immunoSEQ multiplex PCR; TCRdb lists only in-frame clones, some missing. The repertoire holds about 160,000 clones, with around 90% as singletons. This sample was taken from a study of control samples from healthy donors and cancer patients. The sequencing input was blood. The clonotype was recovered from a man aged 30 to 39 in good health.

The CDR3 protein is CATSRDRPETQYF. The CDR3, as DNA: TGTGCCACCAGCAGAGATCGTCCCGAGACCCAGTACTTC. V and J are TRBV15 and TRBJ2-5; D is uncertain. This CDR3 comprises 13 residues. Per germline, CDR1 LNHNV and CDR2 YYDKDF (reference sequence). Between the trimmed V and J ends, which lost 0 bases and 5 bases, there was a span of 7 bases.